This TCR beta chain comes out of a study of blood T cell repertoires in COVID-19. Study context: The United States, Italy and Spain supplied acute and convalescent COVID-19 samples. The cDNA or gDNA used as material had been derived from T cells, B-cell-depleted T cells, or PBMCs.

Methods used by the authors: Estimates of nucleated cell counts were drawn from the amplification of reference gene primers. The table came from immunoSEQ multiplex PCR; TCRdb's copy has only in-frame clones and leaves some out. For V, J and clone size, that table is used; D and trimming come from the DNA. This table has about 480,000 clones, 70% to 90% appearing once. One Seattle source followed patients from active infection through their disease course. This CDR3 is built from 14 residues. The V end lost 4 bases, the J end lost 4 bases, and 10 bases lay between the germline ends. In germline, CDR1 is MNHEY, CDR2 SVGEGT.

Specimen: peripheral blood. The sequence came from a woman in her 50s with COVID-19, enrolled during active disease. The chain has TRBV6-2 or TRBV6-3 and TRBJ2-2; D is undetermined. CDR3 residues: CASSSRSSTGELFF. CDR3 coding DNA: TGTGCCAGCAGTTCCAGGTCCAGCACCGGGGAGCTGTTTTTT.